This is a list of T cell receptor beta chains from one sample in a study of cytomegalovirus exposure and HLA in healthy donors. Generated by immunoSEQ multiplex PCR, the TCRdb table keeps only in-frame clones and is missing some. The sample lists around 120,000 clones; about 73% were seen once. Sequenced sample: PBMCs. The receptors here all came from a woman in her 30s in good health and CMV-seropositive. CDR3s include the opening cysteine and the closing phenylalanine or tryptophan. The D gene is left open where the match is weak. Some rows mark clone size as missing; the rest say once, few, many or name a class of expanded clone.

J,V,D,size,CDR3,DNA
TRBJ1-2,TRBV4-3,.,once,CASSQDLRLPYGYTF,TGCGCCAGCAGCCAAGATCTGAGGCTCCCCTATGGCTACACCTTC
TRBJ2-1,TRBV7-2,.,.,CASSPQGGMYYNEQFF,TGTGCCAGCAGCCCCCAAGGGGGAATGTACTACAATGAGCAGTTCTTC
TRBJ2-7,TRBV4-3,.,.,CASSQVGQSYEQYF,TGCGCCAGCAGCCAAGTTGGACAGTCCTACGAGCAGTACTTC
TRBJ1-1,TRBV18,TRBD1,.,CASSPPRGQNTEAFF,TGTGCCAGCTCACCACCAAGGGGGCAGAACACTGAAGCTTTCTTT
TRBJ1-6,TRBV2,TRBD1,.,CASTRGQSPLHF,TGTGCCAGCACAAGGGGGCAATCACCCCTCCACTTT
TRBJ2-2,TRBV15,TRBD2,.,CATARGVTGELFF,TGTGCCACCGCTCGGGGGGTCACCGGGGAGCTGTTTTTT
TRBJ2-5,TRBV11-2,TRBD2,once,CASSLTSGGAGEGTQYF,TGTGCCAGCAGCTTGACTAGCGGGGGGGCCGGAGAAGGGACCCAGTACTTC
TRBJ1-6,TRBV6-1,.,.,CASSLRGGNSPLHF,TGTGCCAGCAGTTTAAGGGGAGGCAATTCACCCCTCCACTTT
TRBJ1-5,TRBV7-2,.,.,CASTPPGSNQPQHF,TGTGCCAGCACCCCTCCGGGGAGCAATCAGCCCCAGCATTTT
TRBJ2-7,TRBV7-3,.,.,CASSRQGSGDGQYF,TGTGCCAGCAGCCGCCAAGGGTCGGGAGACGGGCAGTACTTC
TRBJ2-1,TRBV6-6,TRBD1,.,CASSYSTGGANNEQFF,TGTGCCAGCAGTTACTCGACAGGGGGCGCGAACAATGAGCAGTTCTTC
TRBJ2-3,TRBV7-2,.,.,CASSQPGLTTSGTQYF,TGTGCCAGCAGCCAACCGGGACTCACAACCTCGGGGACGCAGTATTTT
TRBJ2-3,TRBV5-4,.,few,CASTLRGRGGGTDTQYF,TGTGCCAGCACCTTGAGGGGGAGGGGGGGCGGTACAGATACGCAGTATTTT
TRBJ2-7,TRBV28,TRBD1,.,CASSTTGPLGEQYF,TGTGCCAGCAGTACGACAGGGCCCCTGGGCGAGCAGTACTTC
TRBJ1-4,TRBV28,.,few,CASSPGRTTNEKLFF,TGTGCCAGCAGTCCCGGGAGGACAACTAATGAAAAACTGTTTTTT
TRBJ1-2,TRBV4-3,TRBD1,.,CASSQAGTGFHGYTF,TGCGCCAGCAGCCAGGCCGGGACAGGGTTCCATGGCTACACCTTC
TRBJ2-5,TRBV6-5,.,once,CASRPGEKETQYF,TGTGCCAGCAGGCCGGGGGAAAAAGAGACCCAGTACTTC
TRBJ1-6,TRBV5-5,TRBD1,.,CASSFGQGRSPLHF,TGTGCCAGCAGCTTCGGACAGGGTAGATCACCCCTCCACTTT
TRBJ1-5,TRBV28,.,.,CASSPGGKGNQPQHF,TGTGCCAGCAGTCCTGGGGGGAAAGGCAATCAGCCCCAGCATTTT
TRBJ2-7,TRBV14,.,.,CASSATLDSSYEQYF,TGTGCCAGCAGCGCAACGCTCGACAGCTCCTACGAGCAGTACTTC
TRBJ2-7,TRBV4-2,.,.,CASSHGTFQYF,TGTGCCAGCAGCCATGGTACTTTCCAGTACTTC
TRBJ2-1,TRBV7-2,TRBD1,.,CASSLALGTGEFF,TGTGCCAGCAGCTTAGCCCTCGGGACAGGGGAGTTCTTC
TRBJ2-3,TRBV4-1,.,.,CASSQDTPWDNTDTQYF,TGCGCCAGCAGCCAAGATACCCCCTGGGACAACACAGATACGCAGTATTTT
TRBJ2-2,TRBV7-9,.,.,CASSLTEINTGELFF,TGTGCCAGCAGCCTTACAGAGATTAACACCGGGGAGCTGTTTTTT
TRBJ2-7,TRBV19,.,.,CASRSERSSYEQYF,TGTGCCAGTAGATCGGAGCGGTCTTCCTACGAGCAGTACTTC
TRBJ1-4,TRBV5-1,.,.,CASSPGSGEKLFF,TGCGCCAGCAGCCCCGGGTCTGGGGAAAAACTGTTTTTT
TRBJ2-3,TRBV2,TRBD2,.,CASRRGGPTDTQYF,TGTGCCAGCAGGCGGGGGGGCCCCACAGATACGCAGTATTTT
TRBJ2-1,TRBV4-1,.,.,CASSQGGLGDNEQFF,TGCGCCAGCAGCCAAGGGGGGCTGGGCGACAATGAGCAGTTCTTC
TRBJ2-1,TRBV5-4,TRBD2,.,CASREGTSGGYNEQFF,TGTGCCAGCAGGGAAGGGACTAGCGGGGGTTACAATGAGCAGTTCTTC
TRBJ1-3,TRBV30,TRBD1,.,CAWSVRGTGSGNTIYF,TGTGCCTGGAGTGTACGGGGGACAGGGTCTGGAAACACCATATATTTT
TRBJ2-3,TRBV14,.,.,CASSPWGTTSTDTQYF,TGTGCCAGCAGCCCGTGGGGCACCACTAGCACGGATACGCAGTATTTT
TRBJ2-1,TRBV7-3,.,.,CASSLGDSHNEQFF,TGTGCCAGCAGCTTAGGGGACTCGCACAATGAGCAGTTCTTC
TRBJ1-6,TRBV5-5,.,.,CASSLASGGARAPLHF,TGTGCCAGCAGCTTGGCCTCTGGGGGGGCAAGGGCACCCCTCCACTTT
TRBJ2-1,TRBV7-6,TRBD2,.,CASSPGGVGEQFF,TGTGCCAGCAGCCCCGGGGGGGTCGGTGAGCAGTTCTTC
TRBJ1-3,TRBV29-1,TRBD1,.,CSVEAFGQGPRGNTIYF,TGCAGCGTTGAAGCATTCGGACAGGGACCCCGAGGGAACACCATATATTTT
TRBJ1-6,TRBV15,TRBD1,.,CATSSVQGYNSPLHF,TGTGCCACCAGCAGTGTACAGGGGTATAATTCACCCCTCCACTTT
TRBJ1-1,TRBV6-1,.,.,CASSHGAGAFF,TGTGCCAGCAGTCATGGGGCCGGAGCTTTCTTT
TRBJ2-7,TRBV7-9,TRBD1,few,CASSLDRGSEQYF,TGTGCCAGCAGCTTAGACAGGGGTAGCGAGCAGTACTTC
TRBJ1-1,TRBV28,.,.,CASSRPRHLNTEAFF,TGTGCCAGCTCCCGCCCGCGACACCTGAACACTGAAGCTTTCTTT
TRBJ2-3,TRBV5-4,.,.,CASSLGGAGTQYF,TGTGCCAGCAGCTTAGGGGGGGCCGGAACGCAGTATTTT
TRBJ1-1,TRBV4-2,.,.,CASAVEENTEAFF,TGTGCCAGCGCCGTGGAGGAGAACACTGAAGCTTTCTTT
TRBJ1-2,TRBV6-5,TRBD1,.,CASRETGVFFGYTF,TGTGCCAGCAGAGAGACAGGGGTGTTTTTCGGCTACACCTTC
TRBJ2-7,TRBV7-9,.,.,CASSLEEAGHVYEQYF,TGTGCCAGCAGCTTAGAGGAAGCGGGACACGTATACGAGCAGTACTTC
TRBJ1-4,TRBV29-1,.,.,CSVVAGREKLFF,TGCAGCGTTGTGGCAGGAAGGGAAAAACTGTTTTTT
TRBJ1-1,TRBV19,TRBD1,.,CASNVRTGGRNTEAFF,TGTGCCAGTAACGTTAGGACAGGGGGCCGGAACACTGAAGCTTTCTTT
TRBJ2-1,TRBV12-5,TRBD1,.,CASKNWDRDNEQFF,TGTGCTAGTAAAAATTGGGACAGGGACAATGAGCAGTTCTTC
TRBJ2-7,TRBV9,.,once,CASSVAVAHEQYF,TGTGCCAGCAGCGTAGCAGTAGCCCACGAGCAGTACTTC
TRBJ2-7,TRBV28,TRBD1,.,CASTGRGREFEQYF,TGTGCCAGCACAGGCAGGGGGCGAGAATTCGAGCAGTACTTC
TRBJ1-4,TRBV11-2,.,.,CASSIRGQLVNEKLFF,TGTGCCAGCAGCATCAGGGGACAACTCGTTAATGAAAAACTGTTTTTT
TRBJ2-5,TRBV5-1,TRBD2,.,CASSLEGLAGGNQETQYF,TGCGCCAGCAGCTTAGAAGGGCTAGCGGGGGGTAACCAAGAGACCCAGTACTTC
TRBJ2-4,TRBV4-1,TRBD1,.,CASSPGQGLAKNIQYF,TGCGCCAGCAGCCCGGGACAGGGGTTAGCCAAAAACATTCAGTACTTC
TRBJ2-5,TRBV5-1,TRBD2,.,CASRPAGEIKTQYF,TGCGCCAGCAGACCAGCGGGGGAAATAAAGACCCAGTACTTC
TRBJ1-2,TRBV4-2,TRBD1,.,CASSQLLPGQGGEGYTF,TGTGCCAGCAGCCAACTCCTTCCGGGACAGGGTGGTGAGGGCTACACCTTC
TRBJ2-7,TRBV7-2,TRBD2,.,CASSPRAGGPYEQYF,TGTGCCAGCAGCCCAAGAGCGGGGGGGCCGTACGAGCAGTACTTC
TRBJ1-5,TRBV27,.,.,CASSLARASQPQHF,TGTGCCAGCAGTTTAGCGAGGGCGAGTCAGCCCCAGCATTTT